This T cell receptor beta chain comes out of a study of blood T cells in healthy people across ages. In this sample, this clonotype turned up a few times. The V gene's germline CDR1 is SGHDN and CDR2 FVKESK. The CDR3 runs 14 residues. V lost 4 bases and J 3 bases, leaving 12 bases between the germline ends. Then a second PCR, running about 6 to 11 cycles, was carried out with a sample-barcoded 5' primer and a J-beta primer mix. MiXCR, run by TCRdb on the 5' RACE reads, gives a single entry per CDR3 protein. Of approximately 810,000 distinct CDR3 sequences in the sample, around 34% were seen once. Sequencing used blood. The clonotype was recovered from a man aged 18 to 29 in good health. V and J are TRBV14 and TRBJ1-1; D not certain. This chain's CDR3 is CASSLPGLYTEAFF. The CDR3 nucleotides are TGTGCCAGCAGCCTTCCGGGTCTCTACACTGAAGCTTTCTTT.